The 26 T cell receptor beta chains below come from one sample, sequenced in a study of T cell changes during pregnancy in multiple sclerosis. TCRdb's table, derived via immunoSEQ multiplex PCR, lists solely in-frame clones and lacks some. The sample holds 35,000 or so clones, around 91% seen once. The source was CD8+ T cells from peripheral blood mononuclear cells, collected in the third trimester of pregnancy. These receptors all come from a female donor with multiple sclerosis, enrolled in a pregnancy study.

The chain recombines TRBV2 with TRBJ2-7, with D possibly matching TRBD1 (5 bases). The CDR3 is made up of 14 amino acids. CDR1 and CDR2 from the germline V gene are SNHLY and FYNNEI. Trimming stripped 6 bases from V and 2 bases from J, with 14 bases between. The DNA for the CDR3 is TGTGCCAGCAGGATCAACAGGCACCCCTACGAGCAGTACTTC. Its translation is CASRINRHPYEQYF.

The V call is TRBV5-6, the J call TRBJ2-3; the match to TRBD2 covers 9 bases. The CDR3 has 17 residues. V was pared by 0 bases and J by 2 bases, with 7 bases of the junction left unmatched. Germline CDR1 SGHDT, CDR2 YYEEEE. CDR3 region: CASSLAGLAGATDTQYF. The CDR3 DNA is TGTGCCAGCAGCTTGGCCGGGTTAGCGGGGGCCACAGATACGCAGTATTTT.

The chain is built from TRBV11-2 and TRBJ2-7; D perhaps matches TRBD2 (6 bases). This CDR3 comprises 15 residues. V was clipped by 0 bases and J by 2 bases, with 11 bases between them. Germline V CDR1 and CDR2: SGHAT, FQNNGV. The CDR3 here is CASSLDRDWTYEQYF. The CDR3 bases are TGTGCCAGCAGCTTAGATCGGGACTGGACCTACGAGCAGTACTTC.

The chain is built from TRBV5-6 and TRBJ2-5; 7 nucleotides align to TRBD1. The CDR3 totals 14 residues. CDR1 SGHDT and CDR2 YYEEEE come from the germline V gene. The trim removed 5 bases at V and 4 bases at J, leaving 8 bases unmatched. The CDR3 sequence is CASSEGQTVETQYF. CDR3 in DNA: TGTGCCAGCAGTGAGGGACAGACTGTAGAGACCCAGTACTTC.

The rearrangement links TRBV19 to TRBJ2-1; D uncertain. Per germline, CDR1 LNHDA and CDR2 SQIVND (reference sequence). The CDR3 covers 15 residues. V was clipped by 3 bases and J by 1 base, with 10 bases between them. Written as DNA, the CDR3 is TGTGCCAGTAGTATGGGTCAGGAATCCTACAATGAGCAGTTCTTC. Amino acid sequence: CASSMGQESYNEQFF. Looking up the rest from reference TRBV19 and TRBJ2-1 gives the full variable domain: DGGITQSPKYLFRKEGQNVTLSCEQNLNHDAMYWYRQDPGQGLRLIYYSQIVNDFQKGDIAEGYSVSREKKESFPLTVTSAQKNPTAFYLCASSMGQESYNEQFFGPGTRLTVL.

CDR3 in DNA: TGTGCCAGCTCAATACTGCAGGGGGAAGTCCGCGAGCAGTACTTC. Its protein is CASSILQGEVREQYF. The chain couples TRBV27 to TRBJ2-7; 7 nucleotides agree with TRBD1. Per the germline V gene, CDR1 is MNHEY and CDR2 is SMNVEV (reference sequence). After removal of 8 bases from V and 6 bases from J, the junction contained 16 bases not matched to a gene. The CDR3 length is 15 residues.

The chain's CDR3 is CASSIPGTEAFF. The DNA of the CDR3 is TGTGCCAGTAGTATTCCCGGCACTGAAGCTTTCTTT. The gene calls are TRBV19 and TRBJ1-1; no firm D call. Germline-derived CDR1 and CDR2 are LNHDA and SQIVND (reference sequence). CDR3 length: 12 amino acids. V was shortened by 3 bases and J by 4 bases, with 6 bases between the two germline ends.

The CDR3 here is CASSGEIQGVDTQYF. The CDR3 DNA sequence: TGTGCCAGCAGCGGCGAAATACAGGGAGTGGATACGCAGTATTTT. This rearrangement joins TRBV5-6 to TRBJ2-3; a weak D match, TRBD1 (6 bases). The CDR3 sequence is 15 residues long. CDR1 and CDR2 from the germline V gene are SGHDT and YYEEEE. Trimming pared 4 bases from V and 6 bases from J, leaving 18 bases between.

The J gene is TRBJ2-4, the V gene TRBV27, with TRBD1 matching over 9 bases. V lost 1 base, J lost 4 bases, and 11 bases stayed unmatched. The CDR3 consists of 18 residues. Germline V gene sequence: CDR1 MNHEY, CDR2 SMNVEV (reference sequence). Here the CDR3 reads CASSLYIPGQGKKNIQYF. For the CDR3, the DNA is TGTGCCAGCAGTTTATATATCCCGGGACAGGGAAAAAAAAACATTCAGTACTTC.

The chain uses TRBV7-8 and TRBJ2-1, with TRBD2 matching over 10 bases. Per the germline V gene, CDR1 is SGHVS and CDR2 is FQNEAQ. This CDR3 has 13 residues. Unmatched junction bases numbered 3, after V lost 5 bases and J lost 8 bases. CDR3: CASSPGTSDEQFF. CDR3 in DNA: TGTGCCAGCAGCCCTGGGACTAGCGATGAGCAGTTCTTC.

The chain uses TRBV7-9 and TRBJ2-2; possibly TRBD2 for D (6 bases). V dropped 1 base and J dropped 3 bases, with 9 bases sitting between them. The CDR3 totals 15 residues. Germline V gene data show CDR1 as SEHNR and CDR2 as FQNEAQ (reference sequence). CDR3 sequence reads: CASSLVGGYTGELFF. In nucleotides, the CDR3 is TGTGCCAGCAGCTTAGTGGGGGGATACACCGGGGAGCTGTTTTTT.

V usage is TRBV30 and J usage is TRBJ1-4; 7 bases align to TRBD1. This CDR3 has 15 amino acids. V lost 2 bases and J lost 4; bases outside the gene matches: 7. Germline CDR1 is GTSNPN and CDR2 is SVGIG (reference sequence). CDR3 region: CAWSPFGTDNEKLFF. CDR3 nucleotide sequence: TGTGCCTGGAGTCCGTTCGGGACAGATAATGAAAAACTGTTTTTT.

The chain carries TRBV7-9 and TRBJ1-4; D may be TRBD1 (6 bases). The CDR3 covers 14 residues. Trimming took off 2 bases at V and 7 bases at J, with 11 bases between the two ends. Germline lookup yields CDR1 SEHNR and CDR2 FQNEAQ (reference sequence). CDR3 region: CASSLQGIIEKLFF. In nucleotides, the CDR3 is TGTGCCAGCAGCTTACAGGGGATAATTGAAAAACTGTTTTTT.

This clone occurred once. V usage is TRBV10-1 and J usage is TRBJ2-7; D is ambiguous. This CDR3 has 12 amino acids. V lost 2 bases and J 2 bases, leaving 4 bases between the germline ends. The germline V gene encodes CDR1 WNHNN and CDR2 SYGVQD (reference sequence). Here the CDR3 DNA reads TGCGCCAGCAGTGAGGTCGCCTACGAGCAGTACTTC. It translates to CASSEVAYEQYF.

The rearrangement uses TRBV11-2 and TRBJ2-5, with 11 bases identical to TRBD2. Per the germline V gene, CDR1 is SGHAT and CDR2 is FQNNGV. This CDR3 region has 17 residues. With V trimmed by 5 bases and J by 5 bases, 13 bases remained unmatched. In DNA form, the CDR3 reads TGTGCCAGCAGCGGAAGAATAGCGGGAGGGCCGGGGGAGACCCAGTACTTC. Its protein product is CASSGRIAGGPGETQYF.

The DNA of the CDR3 is TGCGCCAGCAGCCAAGGACTATGGAATGGAAACACCATATATTTT. Protein product: CASSQGLWNGNTIYF. The V call is TRBV4-3, the J call TRBJ1-3; unclear D gene. CDR3 length: 15 residues. Germline V CDR1 and CDR2: LGHNA, YSLEER. Deletions cut 1 base from V and 3 bases from J, with 10 bases between.

V is TRBV6-5 and J is TRBJ2-7, with 8 bases that match TRBD2. CDR1 is MNHEY, CDR2 SVGAGI, per germline. The CDR3 covers 15 residues. V dropped 3 bases and J dropped 1; count of bases not matched to a gene: 5. CDR3 sequence: CASSYRLAGSYEQYF. The CDR3 nucleotides are TGTGCCAGCAGTTATCGCCTAGCGGGTTCCTACGAGCAGTACTTC.

The chain recombines TRBV7-9 with TRBJ1-2; 10 positions agree with TRBD1. The CDR3 length is 15 residues. Germline V gives CDR1 SEHNR, CDR2 FQNEAQ (reference sequence). J gave up 8 bases and V 2 bases, and 8 bases lay outside the gene matches. The CDR3 here is CASSLPGTGVRGYTF. CDR3 in DNA: TGTGCCAGCAGCTTACCCGGGACAGGGGTTCGCGGCTACACCTTC.

The chain links TRBV19 to TRBJ2-2; D gene ambiguous. The CDR3 has 13 amino acids. Germline V gives CDR1 LNHDA, CDR2 SQIVND (reference sequence). V was cut by 6 bases and J by 4 bases, with 9 bases left in between. CDR3 residues: CASSLTSTGELFF. For the CDR3, the DNA is TGTGCCAGTAGCCTGACAAGCACCGGGGAGCTGTTTTTT.

The chain employs TRBV19 and TRBJ1-5; the match to TRBD1 covers 9 bases. This CDR3 has 15 residues. Germline CDR1 is LNHDA and CDR2 is SQIVND (reference sequence). V lost 6 bases and J lost 6; bases outside the gene matches: 9. The chain's CDR3 is CASRMTGGRFQPQHF. Here the CDR3 DNA reads TGTGCCAGTAGGATGACAGGGGGGAGATTTCAGCCCCAGCATTTT.

V gene TRBV27 combines with J gene TRBJ1-4; 8 bases are shared with TRBD1. The CDR3 consists of 15 residues. CDR1 is MNHEY and CDR2 is SMNVEV in the germline V gene (reference sequence). The V gene end was trimmed by 6 bases and the J gene end by 5 bases; junction bases not matched to a gene: 8. The CDR3 coding sequence is TGTGCCAGCAGCGGACGAGGACAGGGCAATGAAAAACTGTTTTTT. Its protein is CASSGRGQGNEKLFF.

The chain combines TRBV11-2 with TRBJ1-1; maybe TRBD1 (6 bases). V dropped 1 base and J dropped 4 bases, with 10 bases sitting between them. Germline CDR1 and CDR2: SGHAT and FQNNGV. The CDR3 sequence is 14 residues long. The CDR3 here is CASSLGGRGTEAFF. The CDR3 DNA is TGTGCCAGCAGCTTAGGGGGCAGGGGCACTGAAGCTTTCTTT.

The chain couples TRBV27 to TRBJ2-7; D gene ambiguous. CDR1 MNHEY and CDR2 SMNVEV come from the germline V gene (reference sequence). V shed 6 bases and J shed 5 bases, with 20 bases lying between them. The CDR3 runs 15 residues. The CDR3 here is CASRARNRIGDEQYF. The CDR3 nucleotides read TGTGCCAGCAGGGCAAGGAACCGGATTGGAGACGAGCAGTACTTC.

V usage is TRBV13 and J usage is TRBJ2-3; 8 bases are shared with TRBD1. This CDR3 comprises 15 residues. The ends lost 4 bases at V and 5 bases at J; junction bases unmatched: 8. Germline assignment: CDR1 PRHDT and CDR2 FYEKMQ (reference sequence). CDR3 amino acids: CASSSQGAWGDTQYF. CDR3 bases: TGTGCCAGCAGCTCCCAGGGGGCTTGGGGAGATACGCAGTATTTT.

The chain couples TRBV7-6 to TRBJ2-7, with a possible D match to TRBD1 (5 bases). The germline CDR1 and CDR2 sequences are SGHVS and FNYEAQ. The CDR3 runs 15 residues. V was clipped by 1 base and J by 3 bases, with 13 bases between them. Here the CDR3 DNA reads TGTGCCAGCAGCTTAGGGGTGGGGCAAGACTACGAGCAGTACTTC. Translated: CASSLGVGQDYEQYF.

There are a few counts of this clone. J is TRBJ1-1 and V is TRBV7-9; D call uncertain. V gave up 1 base and J gave up 1 base, with 7 bases separating them. Germline V CDR1 and CDR2: SEHNR, FQNEAQ (reference sequence). The CDR3 consists of 14 residues. The CDR3 DNA follows: TGTGCCAGCAGCTTAGTGGCGGGGAACACTGAAGCTTTCTTT. It yields the protein CASSLVAGNTEAFF. Complete variable domain (other parts from reference TRBV7-9 and TRBJ1-1): DTGVSQNPRHKITKRGQNVTFRCDPISEHNRLYWYRQTLGQGPEFLTYFQNEAQLEKSRLLSDRFSAERPKGSFSTLEIQRTEQGDSAMYLCASSLVAGNTEAFFGQGTRLTVV.